These 24 T cell receptor beta chains originate from one sample sequenced in a study of blood T cell repertoires in COVID-19. Here immunoSEQ multiplex PCR was the method, and the copy in TCRdb shows in-frame clones only, minus some. The sample lists tens of thousands of clones; approximately 91% were seen once. Sequencing was carried out using peripheral blood. These receptors all come from a man in his 70s with active or convalescent COVID-19.

J is TRBJ1-3 and V is TRBV18, with 8 bases aligning to TRBD1. The V gene's germline CDR1 is KGHSH and CDR2 LQKENI. Germline trimming cut 6 bases from V and 4 bases from J; bases unmatched to any gene: 11. The CDR3 is 16 residues long. CDR3 residues: CASSPTGDLLGNTIYF. The DNA for the CDR3 is TGTGCCAGCTCTCCGACAGGGGATCTTTTAGGAAACACCATATATTTT.

The chain couples TRBV7-9 to TRBJ1-4; 11 bases fit TRBD1. V lost 1 base, J lost 6 bases, and 4 bases stayed unmatched. The CDR3 loop spans 16 amino acids. Germline V lookup: CDR1 SEHNR, CDR2 FQNEAQ (reference sequence). In DNA form, the CDR3 reads TGTGCCAGCAGCTTAGATGTGGACAGGGGGCATGAAAAACTGTTTTTT. Translation: CASSLDVDRGHEKLFF. The full variable domain, rest sourced from reference TRBV7-9 and TRBJ1-4, is DTGVSQNPRHKITKRGQNVTFRCDPISEHNRLYWYRQTLGQGPEFLTYFQNEAQLEKSRLLSDRFSAERPKGSFSTLEIQRTEQGDSAMYLCASSLDVDRGHEKLFFGSGTQLSVL.

The chain couples TRBV6-5 to TRBJ1-2; TRBD1 aligns across 7 bases. Looked up from germline, CDR1 is MNHEY and CDR2 is SVGAGI. The junction had 4 bases not matched to a gene; V was cut back by 2 bases and J by 4 bases. CDR3 size: 14 residues. CDR3 amino acids: CASSYRGQSYGYTF. DNA for the CDR3: TGTGCCAGCAGTTACCGGGGACAGTCCTATGGCTACACCTTC.

This clone came up a few times. The CDR3 DNA reads as TGTGCCAGCAGCTTAGTAAGGGAGCAGCCCCAGCATTTT. Its protein is CASSLVREQPQHF. V usage is TRBV7-2 and J usage is TRBJ1-5; D is ambiguous. Between the trimmed V and J ends, which lost 1 base and 7 bases, there was a span of 8 bases. The germline V gene has CDR1 SGHTA and CDR2 FQGNSA. This CDR3 contains 13 residues.

This clone was observed once. J is TRBJ2-3 and V is TRBV6-5; perhaps TRBD1 as D (5 bases). V was shortened by 8 bases and J by 2 bases, with 14 bases between the two germline ends. The CDR3 loop spans 14 amino acids. From germline, CDR1 is MNHEY and CDR2 SVGAGI. The CDR3 spells CASATDSLTDTQYF. For the CDR3, the DNA is TGTGCCAGCGCGACAGATTCCCTCACAGATACGCAGTATTTT.

The chain carries TRBV7-9 and TRBJ1-3; TRBD1 matches 7 bases. The trim removed 4 bases at V and 4 bases at J, leaving 10 bases unmatched. This CDR3 comprises 16 residues. Germline loops: CDR1 SEHNR, CDR2 FQNEAQ (reference sequence). The CDR3 coding sequence is TGTGCCAGCAGCTGGCTCGACAGGGAGGACGGAAACACCATATATTTT. This encodes CASSWLDREDGNTIYF.

The chain carries TRBV21-1 and TRBJ2-2; TRBD1 was called by the table and not checked on the DNA. TRBV21-1 is tagged as a pseudogene. The CDR3 consists of 17 residues. CDR3 DNA: TGTGCCAGCAGCAAAGAGCTCGACAGGGGGCCCGCCGGGGAGCTGTTTTTT. Translated, it gives CASSKELDRGPAGELFF.

This chain uses TRBV10-2 with TRBJ1-2; 8 bases fit TRBD1. Germline loops: CDR1 WSHSY, CDR2 SAAADI. With V trimmed by 6 bases and J by 5 bases, 14 bases remained unmatched. The CDR3 is 16 amino acids. The CDR3 sequence is CASSPTRGQGEYGYTF. CDR3 DNA: TGCGCCAGCAGCCCCACCCGCGGACAGGGCGAATATGGCTACACCTTC.

V and J are TRBV5-1 and TRBJ2-3; the D gene is possibly TRBD2 (5 bases). This CDR3 has 14 amino acids. The germline V and J ends were trimmed by 0 bases and 6 bases, with 11 bases remaining between them. The germline CDR1 and CDR2 sequences are SGHRS and YFSETQ. The CDR3, as DNA: TGCGCCAGCAGCTTGGTACTCGGCGGGGATACGCAGTATTTT. Its protein product is CASSLVLGGDTQYF.

Only one count was recorded for this clone. CDR3 residues: CASSYGGLQETQYF. The CDR3 nucleotides are TGTGCCAGCAGTTACGGAGGACTACAAGAGACCCAGTACTTC. This chain joins TRBV6-5 and TRBJ2-5; TRBD2 might be the D (6 bases). Germline V gene data show CDR1 as MNHEY and CDR2 as SVGAGI. This CDR3 has 14 residues. V shed 2 bases and J shed 2 bases, with 9 bases lying between them.

The chain is built from TRBV30 and TRBJ2-7, with D hard to call. V lost 0 bases, J lost 2 bases, and 8 bases lay in between. This CDR3 is 13 amino acids long. The germline gives CDR1 GTSNPN, CDR2 SVGIG (reference sequence). CDR3 in amino acids: CAWSVPPTYEQYF. CDR3 in DNA: TGTGCCTGGAGTGTCCCTCCTACCTACGAGCAGTACTTC.

The gene calls are TRBV19 and TRBJ2-1, with D possibly matching TRBD1 (5 bases). This CDR3 region has 14 residues. V was cut by 1 base and J by 2 bases, with 6 bases left in between. Germline loops: CDR1 LNHDA, CDR2 SQIVND (reference sequence). CDR3 sequence: CASSIAQAYNEQFF. The CDR3 DNA is TGTGCCAGTAGTATAGCACAGGCCTACAATGAGCAGTTCTTC. Full variable domain (remainder filled in from reference TRBV19 and TRBJ2-1): DGGITQSPKYLFRKEGQNVTLSCEQNLNHDAMYWYRQDPGQGLRLIYYSQIVNDFQKGDIAEGYSVSREKKESFPLTVTSAQKNPTAFYLCASSIAQAYNEQFFGPGTRLTVL.

This chain joins TRBV25-1 and TRBJ1-1; D gene unclear. Germline CDR1 and CDR2: MGHDK and SYGVNS. CDR3 length: 13 residues. Trimming left V 4 bases short and J 5 bases short, with 11 bases between. CDR3 nucleotides: TGTGCCAGCAGTGTTCCAGGTGGAACTGAAGCTTTCTTT. Its translation is CASSVPGGTEAFF.

The chain is built from TRBV28 and TRBJ1-6, with 7 bases matching TRBD1. With V trimmed by 6 bases and J by 10 bases, 15 bases remained unmatched. The germline V gene encodes CDR1 MDHEN and CDR2 SYDVKM. The CDR3 contains 16 residues. CDR3 DNA sequence: TGTGCCAGCAGAATAGGGGCCGGGACAGTGAACTCACCCCTCCACTTT. It translates to CASRIGAGTVNSPLHF. Based on the CDR3 plus reference TRBV28 and TRBJ1-6, the full variable domain is DVKVTQSSRYLVKRTGEKVFLECVQDMDHENMFWYRQDPGLGLRLIYFSYDVKMKEKGDIPEGYSVSREKKERFSLILESASTNQTSMYLCASRIGAGTVNSPLHFGNGTRLTVT.

The rearrangement uses TRBV29-1 and TRBJ1-2; 7 bases fit TRBD1. J was trimmed by 4 bases and V by 5 bases; bases with no gene match: 13. The CDR3 contains 15 residues. In germline, CDR1 is SQVTM, CDR2 ANQGSEA. CDR3 bases: TGCAGCGTTTCTCCGACAGGGTGGACCCTCTATGGCTACACCTTC. Its protein is CSVSPTGWTLYGYTF.

V and J are TRBV6-6 and TRBJ1-6; D is possibly TRBD1 (6 bases). The CDR3 loop spans 14 amino acids. V was pared by 7 bases and J by 6 bases, with 13 bases between. Germline CDR1 and CDR2: MNHNY and SVGAGI (reference sequence). This chain's CDR3 is CASTPDRSNSPLHF. CDR3 coding DNA: TGTGCCAGCACCCCTGACAGGAGTAATTCACCCCTCCACTTT.

V is TRBV3-1 (or the pseudogene TRBV3-2) and J is TRBJ2-1; perhaps TRBD2 as D (7 bases). CDR3 length equals 17 residues. The ends were cut back, 4 bases at V and 4 bases at J, with 20 bases in the middle. Per germline, CDR1 LGHDT and CDR2 YNNKEL (reference sequence). DNA of the CDR3: TGTGCCAGCAGCCCAAGGGGCCGGGGGGCGCCTTACAATGAGCAGTTCTTC. This codes for CASSPRGRGAPYNEQFF.

This chain connects TRBV28 to TRBJ1-2; D is possibly TRBD1 (6 bases). V lost 6 bases, J lost 4 bases, and 12 bases lay in between. Germline assignment: CDR1 MDHEN and CDR2 SYDVKM. The CDR3 spans 13 residues. CDR3 coding DNA: TGTGCCAGCAGCCCGGACAGATTCTATGGCTACACCTTC. Translating it yields CASSPDRFYGYTF.

This chain links TRBV6-2 or TRBV6-3 with TRBJ1-1, with D perhaps matching TRBD1 (6 bases). V lost 6 bases, J lost 6 bases, and 11 bases lay in between. The CDR3 extends over 12 amino acids. Germline V lookup: CDR1 MNHEY, CDR2 SVGEGT. The CDR3 loop reads CASSNGQSEAFF. The CDR3 DNA is TGTGCCAGCAGCAACGGACAGTCTGAAGCTTTCTTT.

The V call is TRBV7-3, the J call TRBJ2-1, with 12 bases lining up with TRBD2. The length of the CDR3 is 14 residues. The V gene end was trimmed by 2 bases and the J gene end by 7 bases; junction bases not matched to a gene: 0. Germline V gives CDR1 SGHTA, CDR2 FQGTGA. For the CDR3, the DNA is TGTGCCAGCAGCTTAGGGACTAGCGGGAATGAGCAGTTCTTC. As protein: CASSLGTSGNEQFF.

The chain recombines TRBV15 with TRBJ1-2; TRBD1 matches 7 bases. CDR3 size: 15 residues. CDR1 LNHNV and CDR2 YYDKDF come from the germline V gene (reference sequence). V lost 4 bases to trimming and J lost 2 bases; unmatched junction nucleotides: 7. The CDR3 nucleotides are TGTGCCACCAGCACAGGGGGGAGCGGCAACTATGGCTACACCTTC. The encoded protein is CATSTGGSGNYGYTF.

The genes are TRBV3-1 (or the pseudogene TRBV3-2) and TRBJ2-1, with 10 nucleotides matching TRBD2. Per the germline V gene, CDR1 is LGHDT and CDR2 is YNNKEL (reference sequence). V gave up 4 bases and J gave up 4 bases; unmatched junction bases: 7. CDR3 size: 16 residues. The CDR3, as DNA: TGTGCCAGCAGCCGGACTATAGCGGGGGGTTACAATGAGCAGTTCTTC. Protein product: CASSRTIAGGYNEQFF.

This chain joins TRBV12-3 or TRBV12-4 and TRBJ2-1; a weak D match, TRBD1 (6 bases). V was trimmed by 7 bases and J by 4 bases, leaving 11 bases between them. The CDR3 sequence is 13 residues long. The DNA for the CDR3 is TGTGCCAGCAACCGGGACAATTACAATGAGCAGTTCTTC. Amino acids: CASNRDNYNEQFF.

The rearrangement uses TRBV3-1 (or the pseudogene TRBV3-2) and TRBJ2-1, with D possibly matching TRBD1 (5 bases). The CDR3 is made up of 16 amino acids. CDR1 and CDR2 (germline): LGHDT, YNNKEL (reference sequence). Trimming shortened V by 3 bases and J by 12 bases, and 24 bases separated the two germline ends. The chain's CDR3 is CASSHYRNLQELGQFF. As DNA, the CDR3 is TGTGCCAGCAGCCATTATAGAAACCTACAGGAACTCGGGCAGTTCTTC.